One sample yielded the 6 T cell receptor beta chains listed below, sequenced in a study of cytomegalovirus exposure and HLA in healthy donors. Vbeta (60) and Jbeta (13) primers were used in the PCR. The method was immunoSEQ multiplex PCR; TCRdb's version includes in-frame clones alone and lacks a portion of them. The repertoire consists of some 110,000 clones, with around 76% occurring once and the leading ten covering roughly 16%. The sample was PBMCs. The origin of the receptors is a man in his forties or fifties in good health and CMV-seropositive.

J is TRBJ2-5 and V is TRBV12-5; 10 bases map to TRBD1. Matching the DNA end better, TRBJ2-7 makes the J call doubtful. Germline V gene lookup returns CDR1 LGHNT and CDR2 FRNRAP. The CDR3 length is 15 residues. The CDR3 DNA sequence: TGTGCTAGTGGGCGGGACAGGGGTGGCCTCTACGAGCAGTACTTC. Translated: CASGRDRGGLYEQYF.

As to this clone: In the same sample, other DNA sequences code for this CDR3. The chain joins TRBV5-1 to TRBJ1-5, with D hard to call. The V end lost 1 base, the J end lost 0 bases, and 14 bases lay between the germline ends. Germline CDR1 is SGHRS and CDR2 is YFSETQ. The CDR3 length is 17 residues. DNA for the CDR3: TGCGCCAGCAGCTTGTGGCCGCCGGGTAATAGCAATCAGCCCCAGCATTTT. This translates into CASSLWPPGNSNQPQHF. The full variable domain, rest sourced from reference TRBV5-1 and TRBJ1-5, is KAGVTQTPRYLIKTRGQQVTLSCSPISGHRSVSWYQQTPGQGLQFLFEYFSETQRNKGNFPGRFSGRQFSNSRSEMNVSTLELGDSALYLCASSLWPPGNSNQPQHFGDGTRLSIL.

The genes are TRBV14 and TRBJ1-3; a possible D gene is TRBD1 (6 bases). The CDR3 has 16 residues. V gave up 3 bases and J gave up 0 bases, with 12 bases separating them. Germline V gene sequence: CDR1 SGHDN, CDR2 FVKESK. The CDR3 loop is CASSQATGFSGNTIYF. The CDR3 DNA reads as TGTGCCAGCAGCCAGGCTACAGGGTTCTCTGGAAACACCATATATTTT.

The rearrangement uses TRBV6-5 and TRBJ1-4; D is possibly TRBD1 (6 bases). V was shortened by 4 bases and J by 7 bases, with 13 bases between the two germline ends. Germline assignment: CDR1 MNHEY and CDR2 SVGAGI. The CDR3 is 14 residues long. The CDR3 bases are TGTGCCAGCAGTTTACAGGGTTTGGGTGAAAAACTGTTTTTT. Amino acid sequence: CASSLQGLGEKLFF.

The chain employs TRBV6-5 and TRBJ2-1; 9 positions agree with TRBD2. The CDR3 extends over 16 amino acids. CDR1 and CDR2 (germline): MNHEY, SVGAGI. The V gene end was trimmed by 0 bases and the J gene end by 8 bases; junction bases not matched to a gene: 8. CDR3 in amino acids: CASSYSPSGMMDEQFF. CDR3 DNA sequence: TGTGCCAGCAGTTACTCGCCTAGCGGGATGATGGATGAGCAGTTCTTC.

The J gene is TRBJ2-2, the V gene TRBV5-1; TRBD1 is a possible D gene (6 bases). The V gene's germline CDR1 is SGHRS and CDR2 YFSETQ. The CDR3 extends over 16 amino acids. V lost 2 bases to trimming and J lost 3 bases, with 14 bases between them. The CDR3 region is CASSLYQGLDTGELFF. In DNA, the CDR3 is TGCGCCAGCAGCTTATACCAGGGGTTGGACACCGGGGAGCTGTTTTTT.